Listed below are T cell receptor beta chains from one sample, sequenced in a study of shared clonotypes between healthy human individuals. Assay: immunoSEQ multiplex PCR; the TCRdb copy retains only in-frame clones and omits some. The sample lists a few million clones, roughly 93% occurring once. Sequenced input: naive CD4+ T cells from PBMCs. The receptors shown here come from a young man in good health. Some clones in this sample may be carry-over from other donors' samples. CDR3s include the opening cysteine and the closing phenylalanine or tryptophan. Fields, in order: D gene, V gene, clone size, J gene, CDR3 protein, CDR3 DNA. The D gene is left open where the match is weak. Clone size is shown for a subset of rows, as once, few, many or a class of expanded clone.

d_call: -; v_call: TRBV2; clone_size: -; j_call: TRBJ1-5; cdr3_aa: CASSDGNSNQPQHF; cdr3_nt: TGTGCCAGCAGTGACGGGAATAGCAATCAGCCCCAGCATTTT
d_call: TRBD2; v_call: TRBV29-1; clone_size: -; j_call: TRBJ2-2; cdr3_aa: CSVVARSGRGSNTGELFF; cdr3_nt: TGCAGCGTTGTAGCACGTAGCGGGAGGGGTTCGAACACCGGGGAGCTGTTTTTT
d_call: -; v_call: TRBV6-5; clone_size: -; j_call: TRBJ1-5; cdr3_aa: CASSYDWGQPQHF; cdr3_nt: TGTGCCAGCAGTTACGATTGGGGCCAGCCCCAGCATTTT
d_call: -; v_call: TRBV7-8; clone_size: -; j_call: TRBJ1-1; cdr3_aa: CASSPRGPSGTEAFF; cdr3_nt: TGTGCCAGCAGCCCGCGGGGACCCTCGGGCACTGAAGCTTTCTTT
d_call: TRBD2; v_call: TRBV7-9; clone_size: -; j_call: TRBJ2-5; cdr3_aa: CASSPRSGSPQETQYF; cdr3_nt: TGTGCCAGCAGCCCGCGAAGCGGGAGCCCACAAGAGACCCAGTACTTC
d_call: TRBD2; v_call: TRBV19; clone_size: -; j_call: TRBJ2-7; cdr3_aa: CASGGLAGYEQYF; cdr3_nt: TGTGCCAGTGGGGGACTAGCGGGCTACGAGCAGTACTTC
d_call: TRBD1; v_call: TRBV28; clone_size: -; j_call: TRBJ1-4; cdr3_aa: CASRRGQGGEKLFF; cdr3_nt: TGTGCCAGCCGCCGGGGACAGGGAGGTGAAAAACTGTTTTTT
d_call: -; v_call: TRBV14; clone_size: -; j_call: TRBJ1-4; cdr3_aa: CASSHLNAATNEKLFF; cdr3_nt: TGTGCCAGCAGCCACCTGAACGCCGCAACTAATGAAAAACTGTTTTTT
d_call: TRBD2; v_call: TRBV5-4; clone_size: -; j_call: TRBJ2-5; cdr3_aa: CASSSGISGLQETQYF; cdr3_nt: TGTGCCAGCAGCTCTGGAATTAGCGGGCTTCAAGAGACCCAGTACTTC
d_call: -; v_call: TRBV9; clone_size: -; j_call: TRBJ2-7; cdr3_aa: CASSVATGPLYEQYF; cdr3_nt: TGTGCCAGCAGCGTAGCTACCGGGCCCCTCTACGAGCAGTACTTC
d_call: TRBD1; v_call: TRBV19; clone_size: once; j_call: TRBJ2-2; cdr3_aa: CASSNRGHGGELFF; cdr3_nt: TGTGCCAGTAGTAACAGGGGGCATGGCGGGGAGCTGTTTTTT
d_call: -; v_call: TRBV28; clone_size: -; j_call: TRBJ1-2; cdr3_aa: CASSQRQNYGYTF; cdr3_nt: TGTGCCAGCAGCCAAAGACAGAACTATGGCTACACCTTC
d_call: -; v_call: TRBV19; clone_size: -; j_call: TRBJ2-3; cdr3_aa: CASSIGLILGPDTQYF; cdr3_nt: TGTGCCAGTAGTATAGGCCTCATACTCGGGCCAGATACGCAGTATTTT
d_call: -; v_call: TRBV29-1; clone_size: -; j_call: TRBJ2-5; cdr3_aa: CSVVLYQETQYF; cdr3_nt: TGCAGCGTTGTCCTGTACCAAGAGACCCAGTACTTC
d_call: TRBD2; v_call: TRBV28; clone_size: -; j_call: TRBJ2-7; cdr3_aa: CASSLSASGSYEQYF; cdr3_nt: TGTGCCAGCAGTTTAAGCGCTAGCGGATCCTACGAGCAGTACTTC
d_call: -; v_call: TRBV7-2; clone_size: -; j_call: TRBJ2-7; cdr3_aa: CAIAPMGSSYEQYF; cdr3_nt: TGTGCCATCGCACCGATGGGAAGCTCCTACGAGCAGTACTTC
d_call: TRBD1; v_call: TRBV30; clone_size: -; j_call: TRBJ1-6; cdr3_aa: CAWSPGQGGSPLHF; cdr3_nt: TGTGCCTGGAGCCCGGGACAGGGAGGTTCACCCCTCCACTTT